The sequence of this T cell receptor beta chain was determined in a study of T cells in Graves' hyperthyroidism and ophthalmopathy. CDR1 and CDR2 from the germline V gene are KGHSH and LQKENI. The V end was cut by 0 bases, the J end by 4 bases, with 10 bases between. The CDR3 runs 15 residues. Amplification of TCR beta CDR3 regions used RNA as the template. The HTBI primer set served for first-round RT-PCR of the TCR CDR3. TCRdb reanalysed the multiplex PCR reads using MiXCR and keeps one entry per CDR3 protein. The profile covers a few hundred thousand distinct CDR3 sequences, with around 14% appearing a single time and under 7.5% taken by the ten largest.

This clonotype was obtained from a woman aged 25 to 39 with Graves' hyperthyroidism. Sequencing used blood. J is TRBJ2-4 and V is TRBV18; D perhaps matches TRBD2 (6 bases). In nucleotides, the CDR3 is TGTGCCAGCTCACCACCGATGGGGGGAAAAAACATTCAGTACTTC. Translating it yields CASSPPMGGKNIQYF. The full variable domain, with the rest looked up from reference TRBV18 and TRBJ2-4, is NAGVMQNPRHLVRRRGQEARLRCSPMKGHSHVYWYRQLPEEGLKFMVYLQKENIIDESGMPKERFSAEFPKEGPSILRIQQVVRGDSAAYFCASSPPMGGKNIQYFGAGTRLSVL.